This T cell receptor (beta chain) was identified during a study of blood T cell repertoires in COVID-19. Looking at the study overall: Collection of acute and convalescent COVID-19 samples took place in the United States, Italy and Spain.

CDR3 length: 14 residues. The germline V gene encodes CDR1 MNHNY and CDR2 SVGAGI (reference sequence). V dropped 2 bases and J dropped 4 bases, with 9 bases sitting between them. How the authors handled the data: Reference gene primer amplification in the assay estimated nucleated cell counts. TCRdb keeps only in-frame clones here, not all; method: immunoSEQ multiplex PCR. V, J and clone size derive from that table, while D and trimming were established from the DNA sequence. Here the sample spans about 310,000 clones, 90% being singletons. The sequenced sample consisted of peripheral blood. This TCR was sampled from a woman younger than 45 with COVID-19, enrolled during active disease. The V call is TRBV6-6, the J call TRBJ1-5; D unclear. The CDR3: CASSYQAGNQPQHF. CDR3 DNA sequence: TGTGCCAGCAGTTACCAGGCAGGTAATCAGCCCCAGCATTTT.